This T cell receptor (beta chain) was identified during a study of T cell changes during pregnancy in multiple sclerosis (dated by TCRdb to 2018 to 2020). Regarding the study in general: The study examined how the T cell repertoire changed over the course of pregnancy in women with multiple sclerosis.

The CDR3 contains 14 residues, cysteine and phenylalanine counted. Only CDR3 DNA remains: 42 bases, in frame from the first base. Taken from the germline V gene, the CDR1 and CDR2 loops are SNHLY and FYNNEI. The junction carries 13 bases between V and J, which are trimmed by 7 bases and 3 bases respectively. Points on this clone: The antigen this receptor binds is unknown. Base qualities are missing; no much larger clone stands one base away.

The library was built by means of the immunoSEQ multiplex PCR assay. TCRdb holds this immuneACCESS table with in-frame rearrangements only. Some clones are missing; in checked studies, unresolved V genes explain under half, and the rest has no known cause. The sample table records more than 75,000 clones; roughly 93% of these occur just once. 2.5% of the sample is in the top ten clones. The chain was built from TRBV2 and TRBJ2-4; no D gene call is confident. The receptor was derived from a female donor with multiple sclerosis, enrolled in a pregnancy study. Here the sequenced sample was peripheral blood, taken in the third trimester of pregnancy. CDR3 reads: CASTGQEGKNIQYF. The nucleotide sequence is TGTGCCAGCACAGGCCAGGAAGGCAAAAACATTCAGTACTTC.